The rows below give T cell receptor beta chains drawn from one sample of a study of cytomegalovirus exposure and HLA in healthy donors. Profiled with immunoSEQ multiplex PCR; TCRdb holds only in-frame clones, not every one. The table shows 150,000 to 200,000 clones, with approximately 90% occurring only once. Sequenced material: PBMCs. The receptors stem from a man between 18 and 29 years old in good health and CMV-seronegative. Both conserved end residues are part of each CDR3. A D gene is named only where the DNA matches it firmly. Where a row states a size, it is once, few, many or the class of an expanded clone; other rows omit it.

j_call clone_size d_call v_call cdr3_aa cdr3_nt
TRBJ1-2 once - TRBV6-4 CASSSRDPGTLYGYTF TGTGCCAGCAGTAGTCGGGACCCGGGGACTCTCTATGGCTACACCTTC
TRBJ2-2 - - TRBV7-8 CASSRFGGMAGELFF TGTGCCAGCAGCCGGTTCGGGGGAATGGCCGGGGAGCTGTTTTTT
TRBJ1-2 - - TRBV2 CASRAGSYGYTF TGTGCCAGCCGAGCCGGGTCCTATGGCTACACCTTC
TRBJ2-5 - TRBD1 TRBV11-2 CASSSILGGEDQETQYF TGTGCCAGCAGCTCGATTTTAGGGGGCGAAGACCAAGAGACCCAGTACTTC
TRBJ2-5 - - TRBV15 CATSPKITGQYQETQYF TGTGCCACCAGCCCTAAGATTACAGGACAGTACCAAGAGACCCAGTACTTC
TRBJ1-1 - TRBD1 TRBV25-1 CASSEHWTGFELGTEAFF TGTGCCAGCAGTGAACACTGGACAGGGTTCGAGTTGGGCACTGAAGCTTTCTTT
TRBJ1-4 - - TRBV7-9 CASSFGISGGTNEKLFF TGTGCCAGCAGCTTTGGGATATCGGGCGGGACTAATGAAAAACTGTTTTTT
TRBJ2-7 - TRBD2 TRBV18 CASSGPLGTSGSYEQYF TGTGCCAGCTCAGGACCCTTAGGGACTAGCGGTTCCTACGAGCAGTACTTC
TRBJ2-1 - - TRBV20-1 CSVERAPRQFF TGCAGTGTTGAGCGGGCCCCTAGGCAGTTCTTC
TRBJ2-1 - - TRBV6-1 CASSEYPVPSSYNEQFF TGTGCCAGCAGTGAATACCCGGTACCGAGCTCCTACAATGAGCAGTTCTTC
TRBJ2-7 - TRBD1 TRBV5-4 CASSSSGTGGPYEQYF TGTGCCAGCAGCTCATCCGGGACAGGGGGACCGTACGAGCAGTACTTC
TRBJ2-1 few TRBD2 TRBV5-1 CASSPYLAGGAEQFF TGCGCCAGCAGCCCGTATCTAGCGGGGGGCGCTGAGCAGTTCTTC
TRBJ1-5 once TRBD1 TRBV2 CASSVGQGSSQPQHF TGTGCCAGCAGTGTCGGACAGGGGTCTAGTCAGCCCCAGCATTTT
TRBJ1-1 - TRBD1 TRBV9 CASSVAGQGAEAFF TGTGCCAGCAGCGTAGCTGGACAGGGGGCTGAAGCTTTCTTT
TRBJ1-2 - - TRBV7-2 CASSSETDQPLYGYTF TGTGCCAGCAGCTCAGAGACAGATCAACCCCTCTATGGCTACACCTTC
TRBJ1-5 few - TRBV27 CATMETGSNQPQHF TGTGCCACCATGGAGACGGGGAGCAATCAGCCCCAGCATTTT
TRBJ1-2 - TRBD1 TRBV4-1 CASSQPRQGARSGYTF TGCGCCAGCAGCCAACCGAGACAGGGGGCGAGGTCTGGCTACACCTTC
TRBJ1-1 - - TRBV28 CASSQGQPVSEAFF TGTGCCAGCAGCCAAGGACAGCCGGTATCTGAAGCTTTCTTT
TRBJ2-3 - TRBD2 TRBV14 CASSQGGPTQYF TGTGCCAGCAGCCAGGGAGGGCCTACGCAGTATTTT
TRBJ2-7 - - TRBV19 CASRISRQGSYEQYF TGTGCCAGTAGAATATCAAGGCAGGGTTCCTACGAGCAGTACTTC
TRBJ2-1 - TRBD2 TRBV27 CASSSDAPDGTSGIDEQFF TGTGCCAGCAGTTCAGACGCACCCGACGGGACTAGCGGGATTGATGAGCAGTTCTTC
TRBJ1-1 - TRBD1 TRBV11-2 CASSPTGEMMEAFF TGTGCCAGCAGCCCGACAGGGGAAATGATGGAAGCTTTCTTT
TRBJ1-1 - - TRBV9 CASSPPPQGRAFF TGTGCCAGCAGCCCCCCCCCACAGGGCCGGGCTTTCTTT
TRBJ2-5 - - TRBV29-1 CSVPSTGKETQYF TGCAGCGTTCCTTCGACAGGAAAAGAGACCCAGTACTTC
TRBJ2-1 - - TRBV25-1 CASSEELALNEQFF TGTGCCAGCAGTGAAGAGCTCGCCCTCAATGAGCAGTTCTTC
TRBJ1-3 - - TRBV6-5 CASSYSRSGGNTIYF TGTGCCAGCAGTTACTCAAGGAGTGGTGGAAACACCATATATTTT
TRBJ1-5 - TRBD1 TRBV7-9 CASSSAGGEDQPQHF TGTGCCAGCAGCTCCGCAGGGGGCGAAGATCAGCCCCAGCATTTT
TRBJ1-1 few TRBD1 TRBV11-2 CASSFRQGSEAFF TGTGCCAGCAGCTTTCGACAGGGCTCAGAAGCTTTCTTT
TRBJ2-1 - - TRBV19 CASRRSGNEQFF TGTGCCAGTAGGCGTTCAGGGAATGAGCAGTTCTTC
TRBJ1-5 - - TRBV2 CASSRGGASNQPQHF TGTGCCAGCTCTCGAGGGGGGGCATCCAATCAGCCCCAGCATTTT
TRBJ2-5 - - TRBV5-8 CASSLSNSQETQYF TGTGCCAGCAGCTTGTCTAACAGCCAAGAGACCCAGTACTTC
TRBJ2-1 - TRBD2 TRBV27 CASSTSGGAYNEQFF TGTGCCAGCAGTACGAGCGGGGGGGCTTACAATGAGCAGTTCTTC
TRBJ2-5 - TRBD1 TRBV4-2 CASSQEGRGKTQYF TGTGCCAGCAGCCAAGAGGGCAGGGGGAAGACCCAGTACTTC
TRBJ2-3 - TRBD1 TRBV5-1 CASSGQGAQGTQYF TGCGCCAGCAGCGGACAGGGGGCGCAGGGTACGCAGTATTTT
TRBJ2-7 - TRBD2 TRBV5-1 CASSLAGGRADEQYF TGCGCCAGCAGCTTGGCGGGCGGGAGGGCCGACGAGCAGTACTTC
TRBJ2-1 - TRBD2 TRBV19 CASSIGEGNEQFF TGTGCCAGTAGTATAGGGGAGGGGAATGAGCAGTTCTTC
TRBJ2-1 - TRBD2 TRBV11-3 CASRQGLAGANNEQFF TGTGCCAGCAGGCAGGGACTAGCGGGAGCGAATAATGAGCAGTTCTTC
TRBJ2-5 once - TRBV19 CASSTTGTALETQYF TGTGCCAGTAGTACCACCGGGACTGCCCTAGAGACCCAGTACTTC
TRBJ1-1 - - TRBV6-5 CASSLPSTGFTEAFF TGTGCCAGCAGCCTACCATCTACAGGGTTCACTGAAGCTTTCTTT
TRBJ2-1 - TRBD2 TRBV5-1 CASSQRGGPYNEQFF TGCGCCAGCAGCCAGCGGGGCGGCCCCTACAATGAGCAGTTCTTC
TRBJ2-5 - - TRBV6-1 CASSDQAQETQYF TGTGCCAGCAGTGATCAGGCCCAAGAGACCCAGTACTTC
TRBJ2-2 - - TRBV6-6 CASSYSRLPTGELFF TGTGCCAGCAGTTACTCGCGGCTCCCCACCGGGGAGCTGTTTTTT
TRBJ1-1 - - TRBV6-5 CASSYGTTGSSTEAFF TGTGCCAGCAGTTACGGAACCACAGGGTCGAGCACTGAAGCTTTCTTT
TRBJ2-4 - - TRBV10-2 CASSLVRKNIQYF TGCGCCAGCAGCCTCGTCAGGAAAAACATTCAGTACTTC
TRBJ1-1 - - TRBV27 CASSLERRTEAFF TGTGCCAGCAGTTTAGAGAGGAGGACTGAAGCTTTCTTT
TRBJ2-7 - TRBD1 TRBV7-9 CASRRWDSGSGNSYEQYF TGTGCCAGCAGGAGATGGGACAGTGGCTCCGGGAACTCCTACGAGCAGTACTTC